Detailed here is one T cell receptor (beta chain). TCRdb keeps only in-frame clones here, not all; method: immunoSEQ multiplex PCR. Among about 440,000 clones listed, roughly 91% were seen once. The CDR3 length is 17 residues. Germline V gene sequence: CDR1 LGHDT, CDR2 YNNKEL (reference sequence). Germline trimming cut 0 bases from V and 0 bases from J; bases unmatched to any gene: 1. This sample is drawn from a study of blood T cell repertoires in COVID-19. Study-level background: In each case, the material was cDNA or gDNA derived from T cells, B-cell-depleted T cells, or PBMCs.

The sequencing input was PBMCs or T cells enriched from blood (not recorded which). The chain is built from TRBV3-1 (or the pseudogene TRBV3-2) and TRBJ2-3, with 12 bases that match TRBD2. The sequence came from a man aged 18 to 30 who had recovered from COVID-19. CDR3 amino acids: CASSQEGLAGSTDTQYF. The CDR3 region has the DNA TGTGCCAGCAGCCAAGAAGGACTAGCGGGAAGCACAGATACGCAGTATTTT.